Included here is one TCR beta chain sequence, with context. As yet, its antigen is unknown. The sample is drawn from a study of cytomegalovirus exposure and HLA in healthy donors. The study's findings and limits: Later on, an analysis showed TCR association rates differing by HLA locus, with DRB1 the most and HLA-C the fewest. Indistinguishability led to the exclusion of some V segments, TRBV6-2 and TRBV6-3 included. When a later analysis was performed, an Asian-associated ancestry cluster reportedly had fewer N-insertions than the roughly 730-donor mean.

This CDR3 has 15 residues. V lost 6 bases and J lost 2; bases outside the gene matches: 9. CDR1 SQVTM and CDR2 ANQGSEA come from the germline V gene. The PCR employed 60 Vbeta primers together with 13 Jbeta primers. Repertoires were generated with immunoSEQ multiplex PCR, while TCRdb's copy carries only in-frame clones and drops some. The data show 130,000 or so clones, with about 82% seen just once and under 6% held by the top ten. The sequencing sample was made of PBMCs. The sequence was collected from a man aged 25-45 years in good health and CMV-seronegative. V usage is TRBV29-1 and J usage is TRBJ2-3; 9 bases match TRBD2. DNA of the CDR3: TGCAGCGTCCTAGCGGGATTGTTTGACACAGATACGCAGTATTTT. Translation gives CSVLAGLFDTDTQYF.